This TCR beta chain was sequenced during a study of T cells after yellow fever vaccination. Germline lookup yields CDR1 SGHAT and CDR2 FQNNGV. There are 15 residues in the CDR3. V lost 2 bases and J 0 bases, leaving 5 bases between the germline ends. Universal primer sites and UMIs were introduced during 5'RACE template-switching synthesis of TCR cDNA. TCRdb recomputed calls from the 5' RACE reads with MiXCR, one row per CDR3 protein. The sample records hundreds of thousands of distinct CDR3 sequences, about 9.5% being singletons. This clonotype was seen a handful of times. The V and J genes are TRBV11-2 and TRBJ1-6; D remains ambiguous. The origin of this receptor is a man aged 18 to 29 who received the YFV17D yellow fever vaccine. Sample: PBMCs, taken on the day of the first yellow fever vaccination. Here the CDR3 DNA reads TGTGCCAGCAGCTTAAGGGCCTCCTATAATTCACCCCTCCACTTT. Translated: CASSLRASYNSPLHF.